The TCR beta chain under discussion was sequenced for a study of shared clonotypes between healthy human individuals. Across the whole study: Donors were a couple of women and a few men aged 18 to 49.

TCRdb keeps only in-frame clones here, not all; method: immunoSEQ multiplex PCR. Here the sample spans approximately 700,000 clones, about 80% being singletons. Germline V gives CDR1 LNHDA, CDR2 SQIVND (reference sequence). This CDR3 comprises 15 residues. The V and J ends lost 3 bases and 2 bases respectively, with 11 bases between them. Recent acute infections and vaccinations were absent in the healthy HIV-negative adult donors. Sequenced material: memory CD4+ T cells sorted from blood. The subset is: CD45RA-negative fraction. The TCR sequence derives from a woman aged 30 to 39 in good health. The V gene is TRBV19, the J gene TRBJ1-5; no clear D. The CDR3 sequence: CASSIVDRGNQPQHF. The CDR3 DNA sequence: TGTGCCAGTAGTATTGTCGATAGAGGCAATCAGCCCCAGCATTTT.